One sample yielded the 20 T cell receptor beta chains listed below, sequenced in a study of cytotoxic CD8 clonotypes in ibrutinib-treated CLL. Generated by immunoSEQ multiplex PCR, the TCRdb table keeps only in-frame clones and is missing some. Of 110,000 to 150,000 clones detected, about three quarters appear once; the ten largest clones hold just over 5%. Sequences were derived from PBMCs, sampled after 24 months of ibrutinib treatment. The receptors come from a human donor with chronic lymphocytic leukemia.

CDR3 in amino acids: CAWTEGRGGLFF. CDR3 nucleotides: TGTGCCTGGACTGAGGGCCGGGGAGGACTGTTTTTT. J is TRBJ1-4 and V is TRBV30; no reliable D call. This CDR3 region has 12 residues. Trimming removed 4 bases from V and 13 bases from J, with 16 bases in between. Germline CDR1 GTSNPN, CDR2 SVGIG (reference sequence).

This clone occurred many times. The V call is TRBV7-2, the J call TRBJ2-7; D is possibly TRBD1 (5 bases). Trimming left V 2 bases short and J 3 bases short, with 8 bases between. The CDR3 has 13 residues. Per germline, CDR1 SGHTA and CDR2 FQGNSA. The CDR3 DNA sequence: TGTGCCAGCAGCTTATGGGGCGTCTACGAGCAGTACTTC. It encodes CASSLWGVYEQYF.

The chain couples TRBV7-2 to TRBJ1-4, with D maybe TRBD1 (5 bases). Trimming left V 3 bases short and J 0 bases short, with 11 bases between. CDR3 size: 16 residues. Looked up from germline, CDR1 is SGHTA and CDR2 is FQGNSA. The CDR3 loop reads CASSLVRASTNEKLFF. In DNA form, the CDR3 reads TGTGCCAGCAGCTTGGTCAGGGCCTCAACTAATGAAAAACTGTTTTTT.

The rearrangement joins TRBV6-5 to TRBJ1-1; D is uncertain. The CDR3 consists of 13 residues. Trimming removed 2 bases from V and 5 bases from J, with 9 bases in between. Germline V gene data show CDR1 as MNHEY and CDR2 as SVGAGI. The CDR3 is CASSYRSGTEAFF. DNA of the CDR3: TGTGCCAGCAGTTACCGGTCGGGGACTGAAGCTTTCTTT.

The chain has TRBV18 and TRBJ1-4; 7 bases are shared with TRBD1. Germline CDR1 and CDR2: KGHSH and LQKENI. V lost 6 bases to trimming and J lost 5 bases; unmatched junction nucleotides: 6. The CDR3 runs to 14 residues. The CDR3 region is CASSSGTANEKLFF. CDR3 sequence (DNA): TGTGCCAGCTCCTCCGGGACAGCAAATGAAAAACTGTTTTTT.

The chain is built from TRBV7-9 and TRBJ1-1, with no clear D. Germline CDR1 reads SEHNR; CDR2 reads FQNEAQ (reference sequence). V dropped 3 bases and J dropped 0 bases, with 5 bases sitting between them. This CDR3 is built from 13 residues. The CDR3 reads CASSFHMNTEAFF. CDR3 bases: TGTGCCAGCAGCTTTCATATGAACACTGAAGCTTTCTTT. Looking up the rest from reference TRBV7-9 and TRBJ1-1 gives the full variable domain: DTGVSQNPRHKITKRGQNVTFRCDPISEHNRLYWYRQTLGQGPEFLTYFQNEAQLEKSRLLSDRFSAERPKGSFSTLEIQRTEQGDSAMYLCASSFHMNTEAFFGQGTRLTVV.

The rearrangement uses TRBV4-3 and TRBJ1-2; D is perhaps TRBD1 (5 bases). V lost 3 bases and J lost 4, with 15 bases in between. Germline loops: CDR1 LGHNA, CDR2 YSLEER. CDR3 length equals 15 residues. CDR3 nucleotide sequence: TGCGCCAGCAGCCACGGCGCGGGGCCCGGCTATGGCTACACCTTC. Its translation: CASSHGAGPGYGYTF.

This chain connects TRBV12-5 to TRBJ2-7, with D unclear. Germline loops: CDR1 LGHNT, CDR2 FRNRAP. Deletions cut 5 bases from V and 1 base from J, with 6 bases between. The CDR3 loop spans 12 amino acids. CDR3 amino acids: CASGPISYEQYF. The CDR3 DNA reads TGTGCTAGTGGTCCCATTTCCTACGAGCAGTACTTC.

J is TRBJ1-1 and V is TRBV4-2; 8 nucleotides agree with TRBD1. This CDR3 region has 15 residues. V trimming: 2 bases; J trimming: 6 bases; junction bases outside the gene matches: 8. In germline, CDR1 is LGHNA, CDR2 YNFKEQ. The CDR3 sequence: CASSQFHRGRSEAFF. In DNA form, the CDR3 reads TGTGCCAGCAGCCAATTTCACAGGGGGAGGTCTGAAGCTTTCTTT.

This chain joins TRBV23-1 and TRBJ2-3; D not resolved. TRBV23-1 is identified as an open reading frame with a role that is uncertain. The CDR3 totals 15 residues. The V end was cut by 7 bases, the J end by 0 bases, with 14 bases between. The CDR3 spells CASTRAPHSTDTQYF. CDR3 DNA: TGCGCCAGCACGCGTGCCCCCCATAGCACAGATACGCAGTATTTT.

This sequence joins TRBV18 and TRBJ2-5; 7 nucleotides agree with TRBD1. Germline CDR1 reads KGHSH; CDR2 reads LQKENI. This CDR3 has 11 residues. V gave up 8 bases and J gave up 3 bases; unmatched junction bases: 0. CDR3: CASGTEETQYF. The CDR3 nucleotides read TGTGCCAGCGGGACAGAAGAGACCCAGTACTTC. The variable domain in full, with the rest retrieved from reference TRBV18 and TRBJ2-5, is NAGVMQNPRHLVRRRGQEARLRCSPMKGHSHVYWYRQLPEEGLKFMVYLQKENIIDESGMPKERFSAEFPKEGPSILRIQQVVRGDSAAYFCASGTEETQYFGPGTRLLVL.

The rearrangement uses TRBV7-3 and TRBJ1-1; D not resolved. CDR1 SGHTA and CDR2 FQGTGA come from the germline V gene. The CDR3 covers 14 residues. V shed 3 bases and J shed 4 bases, with 12 bases lying between them. CDR3: CASSFSSRGTEAFF. The CDR3 region has the DNA TGTGCCAGCAGCTTTTCCAGCCGGGGCACTGAAGCTTTCTTT.

This chain's CDR3 is CASSFTGELFF. CDR3 sequence (DNA): TGTGCCAGCAGTTTCACCGGGGAGCTGTTTTTT. This chain connects TRBV28 to TRBJ2-2; no definite D call. The CDR3 loop spans 11 amino acids. V was shortened by 3 bases and J by 4 bases, with 0 bases between the two germline ends. Germline lookup yields CDR1 MDHEN and CDR2 SYDVKM.

The chain joins TRBV7-3 to TRBJ2-7; 10 bases agree with TRBD1. Germline lookup yields CDR1 SGHTA and CDR2 FQGTGA. The ends lost 5 bases at V and 2 bases at J; junction bases unmatched: 6. This CDR3 comprises 15 residues. CDR3 nucleotides: TGTGCCAGCAGCCTCGGACAGGGGGGACCCTACGAGCAGTACTTC. This gives the protein CASSLGQGGPYEQYF. The variable domain in full, completed from reference TRBV7-3 and TRBJ2-7, reads GAGVSQTPSNKVTEKGKYVELRCDPISGHTALYWYRQSLGQGPEFLIYFQGTGAADDSGLPNDRFFAVRPEGSVSTLKIQRTERGDSAVYLCASSLGQGGPYEQYFGPGTRLTVT.

This clone was recorded a few times. The gene calls are TRBV19 and TRBJ2-3; D gene uncertain. This CDR3 is built from 17 residues. V was trimmed by 0 bases and J by 6 bases, leaving 19 bases between them. The germline V gene has CDR1 LNHDA and CDR2 SQIVND (reference sequence). For the CDR3, the DNA is TGTGCCAGTAGTATAGATCACACAGCCGGCCTTGGGGATACGCAGTATTTT. It codes for CASSIDHTAGLGDTQYF.

This clone is a singleton in its sample. The CDR3 nucleotides read TGTGCCAGCAGCAGCGGGGGTCCCAACACCGGGGAGCTGTTTTTT. Encoded protein: CASSSGGPNTGELFF. The chain has TRBV11-2 and TRBJ2-2; TRBD2 aligns across 8 bases. Germline lookup yields CDR1 SGHAT and CDR2 FQNNGV. The CDR3 has 15 residues. V gave up 5 bases and J gave up 2 bases; unmatched junction bases: 4.

The chain is built from TRBV7-3 and TRBJ2-1, with 7 bases fitting TRBD2. This CDR3 is built from 15 residues. The germline V gene encodes CDR1 SGHTA and CDR2 FQGTGA. V shed 1 base, J shed 2 bases, and the junction held 2 bases outside the gene matches. CDR3 in DNA: TGTGCCAGCAGCTTAATGGGGGGGACCTACAATGAGCAGTTCTTC. Its translation: CASSLMGGTYNEQFF. Looking up the rest from reference TRBV7-3 and TRBJ2-1 gives the full variable domain: GAGVSQTPSNKVTEKGKYVELRCDPISGHTALYWYRQSLGQGPEFLIYFQGTGAADDSGLPNDRFFAVRPEGSVSTLKIQRTERGDSAVYLCASSLMGGTYNEQFFGPGTRLTVL.

The chain uses TRBV5-1 and TRBJ2-3; TRBD1 is a possible D gene (6 bases). The V gene's germline CDR1 is SGHRS and CDR2 YFSETQ. This CDR3 comprises 14 residues. V was trimmed by 3 bases and J by 2 bases, leaving 10 bases between them. CDR3 DNA: TGCGCCAGCAGCTCGGGGACACACACAGATACGCAGTATTTT. As protein: CASSSGTHTDTQYF.

This clone was seen a single time. The chain couples TRBV6-4 to TRBJ2-1; D perhaps matches TRBD2 (6 bases). Germline CDR1 is MRHNA and CDR2 is SNTAGT. CDR3 length: 13 residues. The germline V and J ends were trimmed by 0 bases and 11 bases, with 11 bases remaining between them. CDR3 nucleotide sequence: TGTGCCAGCAGTGACTCGACCGGGACTCAGCAGTTCTTC. Translated, it gives CASSDSTGTQQFF.

V is TRBV7-2 and J is TRBJ1-6; 10 bases line up with TRBD1. Germline assignment: CDR1 SGHTA and CDR2 FQGNSA. Trimming at V came to 7 bases and at J to 9 bases, leaving 9 bases not matched to a gene. This CDR3 spans 15 amino acids. The CDR3 nucleotides read TGTGCCAGCACCAGGGGGGGACAGGGGAGTTCACCCCTCCACTTT. Protein: CASTRGGQGSSPLHF.